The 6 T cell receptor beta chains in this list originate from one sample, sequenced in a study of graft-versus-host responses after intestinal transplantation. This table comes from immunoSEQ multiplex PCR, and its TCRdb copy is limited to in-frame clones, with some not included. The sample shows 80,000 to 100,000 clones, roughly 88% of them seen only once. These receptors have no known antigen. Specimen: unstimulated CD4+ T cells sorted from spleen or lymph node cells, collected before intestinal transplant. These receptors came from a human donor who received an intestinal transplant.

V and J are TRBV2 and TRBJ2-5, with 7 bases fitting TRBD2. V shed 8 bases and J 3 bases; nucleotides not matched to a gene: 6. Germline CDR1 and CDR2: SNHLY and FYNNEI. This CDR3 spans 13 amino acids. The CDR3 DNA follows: TGTGCCAGCGGTCGTCGGGGGGAAGAGACCCAGTACTTC. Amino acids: CASGRRGEETQYF.

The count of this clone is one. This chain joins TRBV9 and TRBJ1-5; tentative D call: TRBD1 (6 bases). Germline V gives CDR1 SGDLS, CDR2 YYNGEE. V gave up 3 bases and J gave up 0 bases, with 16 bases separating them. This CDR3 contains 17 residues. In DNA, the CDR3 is TGTGCCAGCAGCGATCCCCCGGGACATCTTAGCAATCAGCCCCAGCATTTT. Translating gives CASSDPPGHLSNQPQHF.

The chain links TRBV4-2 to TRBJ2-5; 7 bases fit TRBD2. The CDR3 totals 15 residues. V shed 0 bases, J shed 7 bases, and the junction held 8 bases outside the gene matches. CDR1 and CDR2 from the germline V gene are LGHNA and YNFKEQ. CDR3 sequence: CASSQDQGTKGTQYF. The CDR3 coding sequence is TGTGCCAGCAGCCAAGATCAAGGGACTAAGGGGACCCAGTACTTC.

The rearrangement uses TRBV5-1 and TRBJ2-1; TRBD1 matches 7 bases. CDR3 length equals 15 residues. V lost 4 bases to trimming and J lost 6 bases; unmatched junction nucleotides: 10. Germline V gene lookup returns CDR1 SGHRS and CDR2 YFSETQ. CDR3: CASSTTGLTRNEQFF. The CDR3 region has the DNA TGCGCCAGCAGCACGACAGGGCTCACCCGCAATGAGCAGTTCTTC.

This CDR3 is CASSQFSWPRGETQYF. Written as DNA, the CDR3 is TGCGCCAGCAGTCAATTCTCCTGGCCTAGGGGTGAGACCCAGTACTTC. V and J are TRBV23-1 and TRBJ2-5; D is possibly TRBD1 (5 bases). TRBV23-1 is marked as an open reading frame, function uncertain. CDR3 size: 16 residues. Trimming took 1 base from V and 5 from J, leaving 17 bases between them.

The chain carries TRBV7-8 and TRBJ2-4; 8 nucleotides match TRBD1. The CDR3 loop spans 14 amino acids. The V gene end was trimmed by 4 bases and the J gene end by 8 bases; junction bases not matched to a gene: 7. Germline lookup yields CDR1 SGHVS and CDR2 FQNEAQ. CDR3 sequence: CASSSDRAGDIQYF. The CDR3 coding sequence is TGTGCCAGCAGCTCGGACAGGGCAGGGGACATTCAGTACTTC.